These 8 T cell receptor beta chains came from one sample sequenced in a study of spatial heterogeneity in lung cancer (dated by TCRdb to the late 2010s). The library was generated by 5' RACE. The sequencer was a NextSeq 500. Clones were called with MiXCR by TCRdb after fastp trimmed the public reads at Q25, and only in-frame beta chains were retained. Rows are combined by CDR3 protein, so each entry shows the most common genes and DNA. The sample records 3,000 to 4,500 distinct CDR3 sequences, more than 25% of which are singletons. The ten biggest clones cover around 13% of the sample. Read against the paper, the sample's time point label means: sample taken at primary tumor resection. Whole RNA extracted from tumor and nontumor lung tissue, or from cryopreserved PBMC samples, was used for TCR sequencing without cell sorting. The sample here was normal lung tissue next to the tumor, taken at surgery. Receptors originate from a male donor with early-stage non-small cell lung cancer.

This clonotype was observed a handful of times. The rearrangement uses TRBV27 and TRBJ1-1, with D perhaps TRBD1 (5 bases). Germline loops: CDR1 MNHEY, CDR2 SMNVEV (reference sequence). The CDR3 sequence is 13 residues long. Trimming cost V 4 bases and J 2 bases, with 8 bases left between them. CDR3 in DNA: TGTGCCAGCAGTTGGCAGGGCAACACTGAAGCTTTCTTT. It encodes CASSWQGNTEAFF.

The chain uses TRBV3-1 and TRBJ1-1; the match to TRBD1 covers 7 bases. V was pared by 0 bases and J by 2 bases, with 9 bases of the junction left unmatched. The CDR3 contains 17 residues. CDR1 and CDR2 from the germline V gene are LGHDT and YNNKEL (reference sequence). CDR3 region: CASSQDPGRGVNTEAFF. The CDR3 DNA follows: TGTGCCAGCAGCCAAGATCCTGGCAGGGGGGTCAACACTGAAGCTTTCTTT.

This clonotype was detected ten times or more. The V gene is TRBV20-1, the J gene TRBJ2-1; D not certain. The germline V gene encodes CDR1 DFQATT and CDR2 SNEGSKA (reference sequence). Between the trimmed V and J ends, which lost 3 bases and 3 bases, there was a span of 0 bases. CDR3 length: 10 residues. The CDR3 DNA reads TGCAGTGCTAGCTACAATGAGCAGTTCTTC. This codes for CSASYNEQFF.

The sample holds a few counts of this clonotype. The chain has TRBV7-2 and TRBJ1-4; 7 bases agree with TRBD1. Germline loops: CDR1 SGHTA, CDR2 FQGNSA. The CDR3 has 16 amino acids. V lost 4 bases, J lost 2 bases, and 7 bases stayed unmatched. CDR3 in amino acids: CASSSGGGYTNEKLFF. The CDR3, as DNA: TGTGCCAGCAGCTCCGGAGGGGGCTATACTAATGAAAAACTGTTTTTT.

This clonotype qualifies as medium-sized (0.01 to 0.1%). The rearrangement uses TRBV29-1 and TRBJ2-1, with no clear D. Trimming stripped 3 bases from V and 3 bases from J, with 3 bases between. Germline V gene sequence: CDR1 SQVTM, CDR2 ANQGSEA. The CDR3 is 11 amino acids. CDR3 protein: CSVERYNEQFF. As DNA, the CDR3 is TGCAGCGTTGAGCGCTACAATGAGCAGTTCTTC.

Relative to its sample, this clonotype is medium-sized (0.01 to 0.1%). The CDR3 region has the DNA TGTGCCAGCGGTTCCGTTGGCGGAAACACCATATATTTT. As protein: CASGSVGGNTIYF. The chain combines TRBV2 with TRBJ1-3; D is ambiguous. Trimming shortened V by 8 bases and J by 4 bases, and 12 bases separated the two germline ends. The CDR3 runs to 13 residues. Looked up from germline, CDR1 is SNHLY and CDR2 is FYNNEI.

In nucleotides, the CDR3 is TGTGCCTCGGGGCTCGGCAGCACAGATACGCAGTATTTT. It specifies CASGLGSTDTQYF. The V call is TRBV6-5, the J call TRBJ2-3, with D tentatively TRBD1 or TRBD2 (5 bases each). The CDR3 is 13 residues long. Trimming removed 11 bases from V and 0 bases from J, with 12 bases in between. Germline CDR1 and CDR2: MNHEY and SVGAGI.

The chain is built from TRBV28 and TRBJ2-7; 8 bases fit TRBD2. Germline V gene data show CDR1 as MDHEN and CDR2 as SYDVKM. The junction had 9 bases not matched to a gene; V was cut back by 7 bases and J by 7 bases. The CDR3 runs 13 residues. CDR3 bases: TGTGCCAGCACCCAAGCGGGAGTAAGGGAGCAGTACTTC. Amino acids: CASTQAGVREQYF.